This T cell receptor (beta chain) was found in a study of beta chain features in type 1 diabetes. The study's findings and limits: Over-representation of high TCR-expressing cells was a possible consequence of cDNA sequencing. Shortening that was moderate but significant affected the TCRB CDR3s of Type 1 diabetes patients in all four CD4+ subsets.

Note on this clone: Its antigen is still unknown.

The junction had 16 bases not matched to a gene; V was cut back by 4 bases and J by 2 bases. The CDR3 runs 20 residues. The authors reverse transcribed all of the isolated RNA, so sequencing captured expressed TCRB transcripts. TCRdb keeps only in-frame clones here, not all; method: immunoSEQ multiplex PCR. In the table there are about 650,000 clones, around 12% of which are singletons. The sequence was collected from a man aged 25 to 45 with type 1 diabetes. What was sequenced was naive CD4+ T cells from blood. This chain connects TRBV23-1 to TRBJ2-6, with TRBD1 matching 8 bases. TRBV23-1 is reported as an ORF; its role is uncertain. This CDR3 reads CASSPPIRTGYRAGANVLTF. The CDR3, as DNA: TGCGCCAGCAGTCCGCCAATACGGACAGGGTATAGGGCTGGGGCCAACGTCCTGACTTTC.